This TCR beta chain was sequenced during a study of CD8+ T cells in alopecia areata. Study-level findings and limits: Clonality exceeded that of normal scalp in lesional scalp, most notably in alopecia totalis/universalis.

A note on this clone: Antigen unknown.

Extracted from the samples, RNA was reverse transcribed into cDNA to serve as the sequencing template. Libraries were prepared by immunoSEQ multiplex PCR; TCRdb keeps only in-frame clonotypes and omits some of them. The sample holds about 110,000 clones, 55% to 60% seen once. The J segment lost 2 bases and the V segment lost 2 bases, leaving 3 bases of the junction unmatched. Germline CDR1 reads MNHEY; CDR2 reads SVGAGI. CDR3 size: 15 residues. The chain combines TRBV6-5 with TRBJ2-5; 9 bases are shared with TRBD1. The sample consisted of NKG2D-low CD8+ T cells sorted from blood. This receptor was obtained from a human donor with alopecia areata. CDR3 coding DNA: TGTGCCAGCAGTTACGGACAGGGGTTACAAGAGACCCAGTACTTC. Translated, it gives CASSYGQGLQETQYF.